The 24 T cell receptor beta chains below all came from one sample that was sequenced in a study of cytomegalovirus exposure and HLA in healthy donors. This PCR relied on a set of 60 Vbeta primers and 13 Jbeta primers. Libraries were prepared by immunoSEQ multiplex PCR; TCRdb keeps only in-frame clonotypes and omits some of them. Found here are about 76,000 clones, 79% of them singletons; the top ten hold roughly 2.5%. The specimen was PBMCs. The receptors derive from a man aged 25-45 years in good health and CMV-seronegative.

Note on this clone: This same CDR3 is encoded by further DNA sequences in the sample. The chain is built from TRBV30 and TRBJ1-4, with a weak D call TRBD1 (6 bases). Germline V CDR1 and CDR2: GTSNPN, SVGIG (reference sequence). The CDR3 is 13 residues long. Trimming shortened V by 1 base and J by 5 bases, and 8 bases separated the two germline ends. CDR3 bases: TGTGCCTGGAGTGGAGGGGGAAATGAAAAACTGTTTTTT. The encoded protein is CAWSGGGNEKLFF.

V usage is TRBV18 and J usage is TRBJ1-6, with D unresolved. V lost 0 bases and J lost 7, with 13 bases in between. CDR1 and CDR2 (germline): KGHSH, LQKENI. The CDR3 runs to 16 residues. Here the CDR3 reads CASSPPNSQENSPLHF. The CDR3 coding sequence is TGTGCCAGCTCACCACCCAACTCCCAGGAAAATTCACCCCTCCACTTT. The full variable domain, in which reference TRBV18 and TRBJ1-6 provide the parts outside the CDR3, is NAGVMQNPRHLVRRRGQEARLRCSPMKGHSHVYWYRQLPEEGLKFMVYLQKENIIDESGMPKERFSAEFPKEGPSILRIQQVVRGDSAAYFCASSPPNSQENSPLHFGNGTRLTVT.

By share of the sample, this clone is medium-sized (0.01 to 0.1%). The chain links TRBV4-3 to TRBJ2-6, with D possibly matching TRBD2 (7 bases). The germline V and J ends were trimmed by 4 bases and 2 bases, with 12 bases remaining between them. CDR3 length: 16 amino acids. The germline V gene has CDR1 LGHNA and CDR2 YSLEER. The CDR3 here is CASSPSGGAGANVLTF. The CDR3 DNA sequence: TGCGCCAGCAGCCCCTCGGGGGGCGCTGGGGCCAACGTCCTGACTTTC.

This sequence joins TRBV6-5 and TRBJ2-1; perhaps TRBD2 as D (6 bases). Trimming took 7 bases from V and 7 from J, leaving 14 bases between them. The CDR3 length is 13 residues. Germline CDR1 and CDR2: MNHEY and SVGAGI. The DNA of the CDR3 is TGTGCCAGCATTGACAAACGGGAGAATGAGCAGTTCTTC. It codes for CASIDKRENEQFF.

This rearrangement joins TRBV28 to TRBJ2-7; TRBD1 is a possible D gene (5 bases). V was cut by 5 bases and J by 3 bases, with 5 bases left in between. The CDR3 consists of 11 residues. Germline V gene lookup returns CDR1 MDHEN and CDR2 SYDVKM. As DNA, the CDR3 is TGTGCCAGCAGTACAGGCTACGAGCAGTACTTC. Translated: CASSTGYEQYF.

In the case of this clone: A read error may produce the germline difference seen at one junction end. This chain joins TRBV6-1 and TRBJ1-1; no reliable D call. Germline CDR1 is MNHNS and CDR2 is SASEGT. The CDR3 has 15 residues. The CDR3 here is CSSPSAGRMNTEAFF. In nucleotides, the CDR3 is TGTTCCAGCCCCTCGGCAGGCCGAATGAACACTGAAGCTTTCTTT.

The chain employs TRBV5-1 and TRBJ2-6; possible D gene TRBD2, 5 bases. V lost 1 base and J 4 bases, leaving 12 bases between the germline ends. The germline V gene has CDR1 SGHRS and CDR2 YFSETQ. The CDR3 is made up of 16 amino acids. In DNA form, the CDR3 reads TGCGCCAGCAGCTTGCGCCCAGCGGACGGGGCCAACGTCCTGACTTTC. Translated, it gives CASSLRPADGANVLTF.

This clone was seen once. This chain joins TRBV9 and TRBJ2-3; D is possibly TRBD2 (6 bases). V lost 3 bases and J 6 bases, leaving 14 bases between the germline ends. Germline V gene sequence: CDR1 SGDLS, CDR2 YYNGEE. CDR3 length: 14 amino acids. CDR3 sequence (DNA): TGTGCCAGCAGCGGGAGGGCCTCCGGGGATACGCAGTATTTT. It encodes CASSGRASGDTQYF.

The chain employs TRBV5-6 and TRBJ2-1; TRBD2 is a possible D gene (6 bases). Trimming cost V 4 bases and J 6 bases, with 8 bases left between them. CDR1 and CDR2 from the germline V gene are SGHDT and YYEEEE. The CDR3 is 12 amino acids. CDR3 residues: CASSGTANEQFF. CDR3 DNA: TGTGCCAGCAGCGGGACTGCCAATGAGCAGTTCTTC.

This CDR3 reads CASSFPSRGYNEQFF. The CDR3 DNA reads TGTGCCAGCAGTTTTCCTTCCCGCGGCTACAATGAGCAGTTCTTC. The chain has TRBV28 and TRBJ2-1; no firm D call. This CDR3 has 15 residues. Germline V CDR1 and CDR2: MDHEN, SYDVKM. V gave up 3 bases and J gave up 3 bases, with 12 bases separating them. The full variable domain, completed using reference TRBV28 and TRBJ2-1, is DVKVTQSSRYLVKRTGEKVFLECVQDMDHENMFWYRQDPGLGLRLIYFSYDVKMKEKGDIPEGYSVSREKKERFSLILESASTNQTSMYLCASSFPSRGYNEQFFGPGTRLTVL.

This chain's CDR3 is CASSPRQARNQPQHF. The CDR3 nucleotides are TGTGCCAGCAGCCCAAGACAGGCCCGCAATCAGCCCCAGCATTTT. The chain employs TRBV5-8 and TRBJ1-5; possibly TRBD1 for D (6 bases). The CDR3 totals 15 residues. Trimming pared 4 bases from V and 2 bases from J, leaving 13 bases between. Germline-derived CDR1 and CDR2 are SGHTS and YDEGEE. The variable domain in full, with the rest retrieved from reference TRBV5-8 and TRBJ1-5, is EAGVTQSPTHLIKTRGQQATLRCSPISGHTSVYWYQQALGLGLQFLLWYDEGEERNRGNFPPRFSGRQFPNYSSELNVNALELEDSALYLCASSPRQARNQPQHFGDGTRLSIL.

The V and J genes are TRBV7-2 and TRBJ1-3; D remains ambiguous. This CDR3 is built from 16 residues. The germline V and J ends were trimmed by 5 bases and 0 bases, with 14 bases remaining between them. Germline V gene lookup returns CDR1 SGHTA and CDR2 FQGNSA. In DNA, the CDR3 is TGTGCCAGCAGCCCCTCCACGCGGAGCTCTGGAAACACCATATATTTT. Its protein is CASSPSTRSSGNTIYF.

In this sample, this clone turned up once. V gene TRBV30 combines with J gene TRBJ1-4, with unresolved D. V was cut by 3 bases and J by 13 bases, with 15 bases left in between. This CDR3 has 12 amino acids. The germline V gene encodes CDR1 GTSNPN and CDR2 SVGIG (reference sequence). CDR3 nucleotide sequence: TGTGCCTGGAGCGCGGCGAGCCTACGACTGTTTTTT. This sequence encodes CAWSAASLRLFF.

V gene TRBV7-9 combines with J gene TRBJ2-5; 7 bases fit TRBD1. After removal of 4 bases from V and 5 bases from J, the junction contained 4 bases not matched to a gene. Germline CDR1 reads SEHNR; CDR2 reads FQNEAQ (reference sequence). CDR3 size: 13 residues. The CDR3 DNA reads TGTGCCAGCAGCTCCAGGGGGTTGGAGACCCAGTACTTC. It is translated as CASSSRGLETQYF.

With regard to this clone: The junction departs from germline at one end; a sequencing error may be responsible. The chain employs TRBV7-9 and TRBJ1-2; 10 nucleotides line up with TRBD1. This CDR3 region has 15 residues. Germline CDR1 is SEHNR and CDR2 is FQNEAQ (reference sequence). CDR3 DNA sequence: TGTGCCAGCAGCTTAGCCTCCGGGACAGGGGATGGCTACCCCTTC. Its translation is CASSLASGTGDGYPF.

V usage is TRBV4-3 and J usage is TRBJ2-7; D remains ambiguous. The CDR3 is 13 residues long. The ends were cut back, 0 bases at V and 7 bases at J, with 10 bases in the middle. Germline V gene data show CDR1 as LGHNA and CDR2 as YSLEER. The CDR3 DNA follows: TGCGCCAGCAGCCAAGATCGCGAGTATGAGCAGTACTTC. This sequence encodes CASSQDREYEQYF.

The V call is TRBV7-9, the J call TRBJ2-1; 10 nucleotides align to TRBD1. V lost 4 bases, J lost 7 bases, and 7 bases stayed unmatched. This CDR3 spans 15 amino acids. CDR1 is SEHNR and CDR2 is FQNEAQ in the germline V gene (reference sequence). CDR3 nucleotides: TGTGCCAGCAGCTCATGGGGACAGGGGATAAATGAGCAGTTCTTC. This gives the protein CASSSWGQGINEQFF.

The table lists this clone with a few counts. The chain employs TRBV20-1 and TRBJ2-7; D is unresolved. Trimming removed 0 bases at V and 4 bases at J, with 4 bases between. The length of the CDR3 is 11 residues. Looked up from germline, CDR1 is DFQATT and CDR2 is SNEGSKA (reference sequence). CDR3 protein: CSARDAYEQYF. In DNA form, the CDR3 reads TGCAGTGCTAGAGATGCGTACGAGCAGTACTTC.

V usage is TRBV27 and J usage is TRBJ2-2; 9 bases map to TRBD1. The J segment lost 4 bases and the V segment lost 4 bases, leaving 4 bases of the junction unmatched. CDR3 size: 15 residues. The germline V gene encodes CDR1 MNHEY and CDR2 SMNVEV (reference sequence). The CDR3 loop is CASSYRTGVTGELFF. CDR3 in DNA: TGTGCCAGCAGTTACAGGACAGGGGTCACCGGGGAGCTGTTTTTT.

This clone showed up just a few times. This chain uses TRBV5-4 with TRBJ2-3; D is unclear. V dropped 0 bases and J dropped 1 base, with 3 bases sitting between them. Germline V lookup: CDR1 SGHNT, CDR2 YYREEE (reference sequence). The CDR3 contains 13 residues. CDR3 nucleotides: TGTGCCAGCAGCTTGGGAGGCACAGATACGCAGTATTTT. It codes for CASSLGGTDTQYF.

For the CDR3, the DNA is TGTGCCAGCAGCTTATTTCGGGGGAGCACAGATACGCAGTATTTT. It yields the protein CASSLFRGSTDTQYF. This rearrangement joins TRBV11-2 to TRBJ2-3; D is perhaps TRBD2 (6 bases). From germline, CDR1 is SGHAT and CDR2 FQNNGV. The CDR3 extends over 15 amino acids. V was trimmed by 2 bases and J by 0 bases, leaving 9 bases between them.

The V call is TRBV27, the J call TRBJ1-1; the D gene is possibly TRBD1 (6 bases). The CDR3 is 12 residues long. V lost 0 bases and J 10 bases, leaving 9 bases between the germline ends. CDR1 and CDR2 from the germline V gene are MNHEY and SMNVEV (reference sequence). CDR3: CASSLSNRAAFF. For the CDR3, the DNA is TGTGCCAGCAGTTTATCAAACAGGGCAGCTTTCTTT.

The chain joins TRBV28 to TRBJ2-7, with 9 positions matching TRBD1. Germline V gene lookup returns CDR1 MDHEN and CDR2 SYDVKM. Trimming removed 3 bases from V and 6 bases from J; junction bases left unmatched: 9. The CDR3 has 15 residues. In DNA, the CDR3 is TGTGCCAGCAGTTTGAGCGGGACAGGGAGTGGCGAGCAGTACTTC. Translating it yields CASSLSGTGSGEQYF.

The CDR3 DNA is TGCGCCAGCAGCTTGCACAGTCTAAAGGAGACCCAGTACTTC. Translating gives CASSLHSLKETQYF. The genes are TRBV5-1 and TRBJ2-5; D call uncertain. Per germline, CDR1 SGHRS and CDR2 YFSETQ. Trimming stripped 1 base from V and 5 bases from J, with 12 bases between. The CDR3 consists of 14 residues.